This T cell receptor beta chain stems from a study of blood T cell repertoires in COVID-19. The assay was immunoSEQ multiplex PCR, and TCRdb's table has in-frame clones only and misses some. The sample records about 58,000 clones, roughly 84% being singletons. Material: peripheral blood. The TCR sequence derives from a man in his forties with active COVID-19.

The CDR3 DNA reads as TGTGCCAGTAGTATATCTAGCCAGGCCTACAATGAGCAGTTCTTC. This codes for CASSISSQAYNEQFF. The chain recombines TRBV19 with TRBJ2-1; maybe TRBD2 (5 bases). Germline V CDR1 and CDR2: LNHDA, SQIVND (reference sequence). V gave up 2 bases and J gave up 2 bases, with 10 bases separating them. This CDR3 comprises 15 residues. Drawing the rest from reference TRBV19 and TRBJ2-1, the complete variable domain is DGGITQSPKYLFRKEGQNVTLSCEQNLNHDAMYWYRQDPGQGLRLIYYSQIVNDFQKGDIAEGYSVSREKKESFPLTVTSAQKNPTAFYLCASSISSQAYNEQFFGPGTRLTVL.